These 25 T cell receptor beta chains came from one sample sequenced in a study of siplizumab effects on memory and regulatory T cells. Using immunoSEQ multiplex PCR, the repertoire was profiled, and TCRdb retains in-frame clones only, with some absent. The data contain tens of thousands of clones, roughly 85% of them seen just once; the ten biggest clones take up 3.8%. The specimen sequenced was memory CD4+ T cells sorted from blood. The receptors were sampled from a human donor in good health.

The chain carries TRBV5-1 and TRBJ2-1, with D perhaps TRBD1 (6 bases). The V end was cut by 0 bases, the J end by 3 bases, with 10 bases between. Germline CDR1 reads SGHRS; CDR2 reads YFSETQ. The CDR3 has 15 residues. Here the CDR3 reads CASSLGGQNYNEQFF. The CDR3 nucleotides are TGCGCCAGCAGCTTGGGCGGACAGAACTACAATGAGCAGTTCTTC.

The chain carries TRBV5-1 and TRBJ1-1, with a tentative D call TRBD1 (6 bases). The CDR3 has 16 residues. Trimming left V 1 base short and J 1 base short, with 14 bases between. Germline values: CDR1 SGHRS, CDR2 YFSETQ. CDR3 region: CASSLYLGQSNTEAFF. CDR3 coding DNA: TGCGCCAGCAGCTTGTACCTTGGACAGTCGAACACTGAAGCTTTCTTT.

This clone was counted between two and nine times. The rearrangement links TRBV5-8 to TRBJ1-6; D is uncertain. Germline CDR1 reads SGHTS; CDR2 reads YDEGEE. The V and J ends lost 5 bases and 7 bases respectively, with 16 bases between them. This CDR3 is built from 15 residues. The CDR3: CASRNKGRQNSPLHF. The CDR3 bases are TGTGCCAGCAGAAACAAGGGCCGCCAGAATTCACCCCTCCACTTT. The full variable domain, completed using reference TRBV5-8 and TRBJ1-6, is EAGVTQSPTHLIKTRGQQATLRCSPISGHTSVYWYQQALGLGLQFLLWYDEGEERNRGNFPPRFSGRQFPNYSSELNVNALELEDSALYLCASRNKGRQNSPLHFGNGTRLTVT.

The gene calls are TRBV10-3 and TRBJ2-1; a weak D match, TRBD2 (6 bases). Trimming removed 4 bases from V and 3 bases from J, with 7 bases in between. Germline V lookup: CDR1 ENHRY, CDR2 SYGVKD. The CDR3 totals 13 residues. CDR3: CAISGTNYNEQFF. The CDR3 nucleotides are TGTGCCATCAGTGGGACTAACTACAATGAGCAGTTCTTC.

The V call is TRBV11-2, the J call TRBJ2-7; D is possibly TRBD2 (5 bases). The CDR3 length is 12 residues. Germline V gene sequence: CDR1 SGHAT, CDR2 FQNNGV. The V end lost 4 bases, the J end lost 3 bases, and 7 bases lay between the germline ends. The CDR3 sequence: CASSSSFYEQYF. The CDR3 bases are TGTGCCAGCAGCTCTAGCTTCTACGAGCAGTACTTC.

V and J are TRBV11-3 and TRBJ2-1; 11 bases fit TRBD2. The CDR3 has 14 residues. The junction had 7 bases not matched to a gene; V was cut back by 6 bases and J by 9 bases. Germline lookup yields CDR1 SGHNT and CDR2 YENEEA. CDR3 DNA sequence: TGTGCCAGCAGTAAACTAGCGGGAGCTGGTGAGCAGTTCTTC. This gives the protein CASSKLAGAGEQFF.

This sequence joins TRBV19 and TRBJ2-7, with D maybe TRBD1 (5 bases). CDR3 length: 13 residues. From germline, CDR1 is LNHDA and CDR2 SQIVND (reference sequence). V lost 2 bases and J 1 base, leaving 6 bases between the germline ends. This CDR3 is CASSIQGSYEQYF. DNA of the CDR3: TGTGCCAGTAGTATACAGGGTTCCTACGAGCAGTACTTC.

This clone is a singleton in its sample. V gene TRBV21-1 combines with J gene TRBJ2-7. TRBV21-1 is listed as a pseudogene. The CDR3 is 13 amino acids. The CDR3 DNA reads TGTGCCAGCAGCAAAGAGGGCCGGTACGAGCAGTACTTC. This encodes CASSKEGRYEQYF.

The V and J genes are TRBV6-1 and TRBJ1-2; D might be TRBD1 (6 bases). The CDR3 length is 14 residues. Germline V lookup: CDR1 MNHNS, CDR2 SASEGT. Trimming removed 6 bases at V and 4 bases at J, with 15 bases between. The chain's CDR3 is CASSRQTGAYGYTF. As DNA, the CDR3 is TGTGCCAGCAGCAGACAGACGGGGGCCTATGGCTACACCTTC.

The V gene is TRBV5-6, the J gene TRBJ2-7; possibly TRBD1 for D (5 bases). Germline lookup yields CDR1 SGHDT and CDR2 YYEEEE. CDR3 length equals 13 residues. The V end lost 3 bases, the J end lost 2 bases, and 9 bases lay between the germline ends. CDR3 sequence reads: CASSWAGTYEQYF. The CDR3 DNA sequence: TGTGCCAGCAGCTGGGCAGGGACCTACGAGCAGTACTTC.

The count of this clone is one. The chain employs TRBV6-5 and TRBJ2-3; 11 bases match TRBD2. There are 14 residues in the CDR3. V trimming: 6 bases; J trimming: 4 bases; junction bases outside the gene matches: 3. CDR1 MNHEY and CDR2 SVGAGI come from the germline V gene. CDR3 protein: CASRRLAGPDTQYF. CDR3 DNA: TGTGCCAGCAGGCGACTAGCGGGGCCAGATACGCAGTATTTT.

The gene calls are TRBV5-4 and TRBJ1-1, with D perhaps TRBD1 (5 bases). There are 15 residues in the CDR3. CDR1 is SGHNT, CDR2 YYREEE, per germline (reference sequence). The ends were cut back, 2 bases at V and 1 base at J, with 12 bases in the middle. In DNA form, the CDR3 reads TGTGCCAGCAGCTTATTCGCCACAGGGAACACTGAAGCTTTCTTT. Its translation: CASSLFATGNTEAFF.

The gene calls are TRBV18 and TRBJ2-3; D gene unclear. Per germline, CDR1 KGHSH and CDR2 LQKENI. This CDR3 has 11 residues. Trimming removed 1 base at V and 5 bases at J, with 1 base between. The CDR3 DNA reads as TGTGCCAGCTCACCACAAGATACGCAGTATTTT. Its translation: CASSPQDTQYF.

J is TRBJ1-1 and V is TRBV6-4; a weak D match, TRBD1 (6 bases). V lost 7 bases, J lost 8 bases, and 11 bases lay in between. CDR1 and CDR2 (germline): MRHNA, SNTAGT. This CDR3 is built from 11 residues. Here the CDR3 reads CASIPRGEAFF. CDR3 coding DNA: TGTGCCAGCATTCCCAGGGGAGAAGCTTTCTTT.

V usage is TRBV2 and J usage is TRBJ2-3; possibly TRBD2 for D (5 bases). V shed 6 bases and J shed 6 bases, with 13 bases lying between them. This CDR3 is built from 13 residues. CDR1 SNHLY and CDR2 FYNNEI come from the germline V gene. The DNA for the CDR3 is TGTGCCAGCAGGGACTTAGGACCCGATACGCAGTATTTT. Protein sequence: CASRDLGPDTQYF.

The chain carries TRBV18 and TRBJ2-1; 7 bases line up with TRBD2. With V trimmed by 3 bases and J by 5 bases, 10 bases remained unmatched. Germline lookup yields CDR1 KGHSH and CDR2 LQKENI. This CDR3 is 16 amino acids long. The CDR3 nucleotides read TGTGCCAGCTCACCTCCCTCTGCGGGAGCGGACAATGAGCAGTTCTTC. It specifies CASSPPSAGADNEQFF.

The genes are TRBV7-8 and TRBJ2-7, with D possibly TRBD1 on 5 matching bases. Germline-derived CDR1 and CDR2 are SGHVS and FQNEAQ. This CDR3 comprises 12 residues. V was pared by 5 bases and J by 4 bases, with 9 bases between. CDR3 in amino acids: CASSPRQYEQYF. The CDR3, as DNA: TGTGCCAGCAGCCCCAGACAGTACGAGCAGTACTTC.

A single count supports this clone. This sequence joins TRBV5-1 and TRBJ2-2; the D is unclear. Germline assignment: CDR1 SGHRS and CDR2 YFSETQ. The V gene lost 7 bases and the J gene lost 2 bases, with 12 bases spanning the gap. The CDR3 extends over 14 amino acids. CDR3 coding DNA: TGCGCCAGCTGGGCCTTGAGAAACACCGGGGAGCTGTTTTTT. Its protein product is CASWALRNTGELFF.

The rearrangement uses TRBV27 and TRBJ2-7; the match to TRBD2 covers 7 bases. The CDR3 covers 15 residues. J lost 4 bases, V lost 0 bases, and 6 bases had no gene match. Germline V gene sequence: CDR1 MNHEY, CDR2 SMNVEV (reference sequence). The CDR3: CASSLSTAGSYEQYF. The DNA of the CDR3 is TGTGCCAGCAGTTTATCCACAGCGGGAAGTTACGAGCAGTACTTC.

This clone has just one count. V gene TRBV27 combines with J gene TRBJ1-5; TRBD1 matches at 9 bases. CDR1 and CDR2 from the germline V gene are MNHEY and SMNVEV (reference sequence). The CDR3 has 19 amino acids. Losses at the gene ends were 5 bases for V and 1 base for J; bases not matched to a gene: 15. DNA for the CDR3: TGTGCCAGCAGTCGAATCGGGACAGGGCGAGGTGAAAGCAATCAGCCCCAGCATTTT. Its translation: CASSRIGTGRGESNQPQHF.

The chain carries TRBV6-5 and TRBJ2-1; 12 bases map to TRBD2. The CDR3 extends over 16 amino acids. Losses at the gene ends were 4 bases for V and 7 bases for J; bases not matched to a gene: 8. Germline V lookup: CDR1 MNHEY, CDR2 SVGAGI. The CDR3 protein is CASSFPTSGRTNEQFF. DNA of the CDR3: TGTGCCAGCAGTTTTCCGACTAGCGGGAGAACAAATGAGCAGTTCTTC.

This clone was counted a few times. This chain links TRBV6-6 with TRBJ1-5; 7 bases are a match to TRBD1. Germline trimming cut 6 bases from V and 5 bases from J; bases unmatched to any gene: 7. The CDR3 is 14 residues long. The germline V gene has CDR1 MNHNY and CDR2 SVGAGI (reference sequence). The CDR3 here is CASRTQGGDQPQHF. The CDR3 bases are TGTGCCAGCAGGACCCAGGGGGGGGATCAGCCCCAGCATTTT.

This clone appeared once. The rearrangement links TRBV5-5 to TRBJ1-2; D possibly corresponds to TRBD1 (5 bases). The V end lost 0 bases, the J end lost 2 bases, and 11 bases lay between the germline ends. The CDR3 is made up of 15 amino acids. Germline CDR1 is SGHKS and CDR2 is YYEKEE (reference sequence). The CDR3: CASSLGDSVNYGYTF. The DNA of the CDR3 is TGTGCCAGCAGCTTGGGTGACAGCGTAAACTATGGCTACACCTTC.

This clone was seen a few times. The chain links TRBV5-4 to TRBJ2-2, with TRBD1 matching over 12 bases. Trimming removed 4 bases from V and 7 bases from J; junction bases left unmatched: 5. Germline V gene lookup returns CDR1 SGHNT and CDR2 YYREEE (reference sequence). The CDR3 is 15 residues long. CDR3 bases: TGTGCCAGCAGCCGGGGACAGGGGGCTGACGGGGAGCTGTTTTTT. Protein: CASSRGQGADGELFF.

The rearrangement joins TRBV6-5 to TRBJ2-5, with D unclear. The CDR3 length is 14 residues. Trimming took 1 base from V and 1 from J, leaving 7 bases between them. CDR1 and CDR2 (germline): MNHEY, SVGAGI. The DNA of the CDR3 is TGTGCCAGCAGTTACTATGGGTTCCAAGAGACCCAGTACTTC. Its translation: CASSYYGFQETQYF.